One sample yielded the 19 T cell receptor beta chains listed below, sequenced in a study of blood T cell repertoires in COVID-19. The method was immunoSEQ multiplex PCR; TCRdb's version includes in-frame clones alone and lacks a portion of them. The sample carries about 200,000 clones, 89% recorded once. Sequences were obtained from peripheral blood. The receptors here all came from a man between 60 and 75 years old who had recovered from COVID-19.

This clone was seen a few times. The chain couples TRBV5-1 to TRBJ2-3, with D uncertain. The length of the CDR3 is 14 residues. Trimming pared 6 bases from V and 0 bases from J, leaving 11 bases between. Germline values: CDR1 SGHRS, CDR2 YFSETQ. The DNA for the CDR3 is TGCGCCAGCACGCGGTCCACTAGCACAGATACGCAGTATTTT. This translates into CASTRSTSTDTQYF. Full variable domain (missing parts from reference TRBV5-1 and TRBJ2-3): KAGVTQTPRYLIKTRGQQVTLSCSPISGHRSVSWYQQTPGQGLQFLFEYFSETQRNKGNFPGRFSGRQFSNSRSEMNVSTLELGDSALYLCASTRSTSTDTQYFGPGTRLTVL.

The chain carries TRBV6-2 or TRBV6-3 and TRBJ1-5; D not resolved. There are 14 residues in the CDR3. CDR1 is MNHEY, CDR2 SVGEGT, per germline. V lost 3 bases and J lost 7, with 13 bases in between. The CDR3 DNA sequence: TGTGCCAGCAGTTATGGGCAGAACGACCAGCCCCAGCATTTT. Translated, it gives CASSYGQNDQPQHF.

This sequence joins TRBV19 and TRBJ2-5; 8 bases fit TRBD1. Germline CDR1 and CDR2: LNHDA and SQIVND (reference sequence). Trimming removed 9 bases from V and 2 bases from J; junction bases left unmatched: 14. The CDR3 is 16 residues long. The DNA for the CDR3 is TGTGCCAGCTCACTCTTCCGGGACAGGACTCAAGAGACCCAGTACTTC. This encodes CASSLFRDRTQETQYF.

The genes are TRBV7-9 and TRBJ1-2; no definite D call. Germline values: CDR1 SEHNR, CDR2 FQNEAQ (reference sequence). The V gene lost 3 bases and the J gene lost 5 bases, with 10 bases spanning the gap. This CDR3 comprises 13 residues. The DNA for the CDR3 is TGTGCCAGCAGCTTGGTCAGCGAATATGGCTACACCTTC. It translates to CASSLVSEYGYTF. The entire variable domain, with the rest obtained from reference TRBV7-9 and TRBJ1-2, is as follows: DTGVSQNPRHKITKRGQNVTFRCDPISEHNRLYWYRQTLGQGPEFLTYFQNEAQLEKSRLLSDRFSAERPKGSFSTLEIQRTEQGDSAMYLCASSLVSEYGYTFGSGTRLTVV.

The V call is TRBV24-1, the J call TRBJ2-2; 7 nucleotides align to TRBD2. The CDR3 consists of 13 residues. Germline V gives CDR1 KGHDR, CDR2 SFDVKD. J lost 1 base, V lost 9 bases, and 1 base had no gene match. Written as DNA, the CDR3 is TGTGCCACCGGGGGGGTGAACACCGGGGAGCTGTTTTTT. This gives the protein CATGGVNTGELFF.

CDR3 nucleotides: TGTGCCAGCAGCTCCTCATACGAGGAGACCCAGTACTTC. This translates into CASSSSYEETQYF. The chain combines TRBV7-3 with TRBJ2-5; D is unclear. CDR3 size: 13 residues. CDR1 SGHTA and CDR2 FQGTGA come from the germline V gene. V was clipped by 4 bases and J by 5 bases, with 11 bases between them.

J is TRBJ2-1 and V is TRBV2, with TRBD2 identical over 9 bases. The ends lost 4 bases at V and 2 bases at J; junction bases unmatched: 3. The V gene's germline CDR1 is SNHLY and CDR2 FYNNEI. The CDR3 sequence is 15 residues long. The CDR3: CASSVPSGTYNEQFF. The CDR3 coding sequence is TGTGCCAGCAGTGTCCCTAGCGGGACCTACAATGAGCAGTTCTTC.

V is TRBV5-5 and J is TRBJ1-1; D uncertain. In germline, CDR1 is SGHKS, CDR2 YYEKEE (reference sequence). The germline V and J ends were trimmed by 5 bases and 7 bases, with 12 bases remaining between them. The CDR3 contains 12 residues. CDR3 protein: CASSIWGDEAFF. CDR3 in DNA: TGTGCCAGCAGTATTTGGGGAGATGAAGCTTTCTTT. Full variable domain (rest looked up from reference TRBV5-5 and TRBJ1-1): DAGVTQSPTHLIKTRGQQVTLRCSPISGHKSVSWYQQVLGQGPQFIFQYYEKEERGRGNFPDRFSARQFPNYSSELNVNALLLGDSALYLCASSIWGDEAFFGQGTRLTVV.

The chain joins TRBV4-3 to TRBJ2-2, with unresolved D. This CDR3 contains 17 residues. CDR1 and CDR2 (germline): LGHNA, YSLEER. The V gene lost 1 base and the J gene lost 4 bases, with 16 bases spanning the gap. CDR3 nucleotides: TGCGCCAGCAGCCAAGGAGAGGCAGAGCAGTTCACCGGGGAGCTGTTTTTT. The encoded protein is CASSQGEAEQFTGELFF.

The V gene is TRBV28, the J gene TRBJ2-1, with 9 bases identical to TRBD2. CDR3 length: 16 amino acids. Germline V gene lookup returns CDR1 MDHEN and CDR2 SYDVKM. J lost 8 bases, V lost 5 bases, and 13 bases had no gene match. The CDR3 protein is CASSIPRTSVSYEQFF. The DNA of the CDR3 is TGTGCCAGCAGTATCCCCAGGACTAGCGTCTCCTATGAGCAGTTCTTC.

This clone was counted a few times. V and J are TRBV2 and TRBJ1-4; 11 positions match TRBD1. CDR1 is SNHLY, CDR2 FYNNEI, per germline. This CDR3 comprises 16 residues. V gave up 7 bases and J gave up 7 bases; unmatched junction bases: 11. CDR3 sequence: CASKRGTGGIGEKLFF. The CDR3 coding sequence is TGTGCCAGCAAGCGTGGGACAGGGGGTATAGGTGAAAAACTGTTTTTT.

The rearrangement links TRBV3-1 (or the pseudogene TRBV3-2) to TRBJ2-3; 8 positions agree with TRBD2. The CDR3 loop spans 18 amino acids. V lost 0 bases and J lost 5; bases outside the gene matches: 13. Germline V gives CDR1 LGHDT, CDR2 YNNKEL (reference sequence). In DNA form, the CDR3 reads TGTGCCAGCAGCCAAGAACGGGTCCTAACGGGGGGGCAAGATACGCAGTATTTT. Amino acid sequence: CASSQERVLTGGQDTQYF.

The chain carries TRBV9 and TRBJ2-3, with D perhaps matching TRBD1 (6 bases). The CDR3 runs 14 residues. Trimming cost V 4 bases and J 5 bases, with 14 bases left between them. Germline CDR1 and CDR2: SGDLS and YYNGEE. The CDR3 spells CASSQGWVGDTQYF. The CDR3 nucleotides read TGTGCCAGCAGCCAGGGGTGGGTGGGAGATACGCAGTATTTT.

Concerning this clone: This specimen includes other DNA sequences encoding the same CDR3. The DNA for the CDR3 is TGCGCCAGCAGCTTGGACAGGGCCTACGAGCAGTACTTC. Amino acids: CASSLDRAYEQYF. The chain couples TRBV5-1 to TRBJ2-7, with D perhaps matching TRBD1 (6 bases). The CDR3 spans 13 residues. V was trimmed by 0 bases and J by 2 bases, leaving 6 bases between them. The germline V gene has CDR1 SGHRS and CDR2 YFSETQ.

The count of this clone is one. This rearrangement joins TRBV6-4 to TRBJ1-1; 7 nucleotides line up with TRBD1. This CDR3 has 14 residues. With V trimmed by 6 bases and J by 1 base, 5 bases remained unmatched. Per the germline V gene, CDR1 is MRHNA and CDR2 is SNTAGT. The CDR3 reads CASSRDRGNTEAFF. As DNA, the CDR3 is TGTGCCAGCAGCCGGGACAGAGGGAACACTGAAGCTTTCTTT.

The chain has TRBV5-1 and TRBJ2-7; 11 bases are shared with TRBD1. CDR1 SGHRS and CDR2 YFSETQ come from the germline V gene. V shed 5 bases and J 7 bases; nucleotides not matched to a gene: 5. The CDR3 has 13 residues. CDR3 DNA sequence: TGCGCCAGCAGGTGGACAGGGGGCAGAGAGCAGTACTTC. This sequence encodes CASRWTGGREQYF.

Points on this clone: At one end the junction does not follow the germline gene, possibly because of a read error. The genes are TRBV19 and TRBJ1-4; the match to TRBD1 covers 7 bases. CDR1 LNHDA and CDR2 SQIVND come from the germline V gene (reference sequence). This CDR3 comprises 15 residues. CDR3 coding DNA: TGTGCCAGTAGTCCGTGGGGGACAGTTAATCAAAAACTGTTTTTT. Translation: CASSPWGTVNQKLFF. The full variable domain, in which reference TRBV19 and TRBJ1-4 provide the parts outside the CDR3, is DGGITQSPKYLFRKEGQNVTLSCEQNLNHDAMYWYRQDPGQGLRLIYYSQIVNDFQKGDIAEGYSVSREKKESFPLTVTSAQKNPTAFYLCASSPWGTVNQKLFFGSGTQLSVL.

Details on this clone: The sample contains more than one DNA sequence encoding this CDR3. This chain joins TRBV18 and TRBJ1-2; D gene ambiguous. This CDR3 comprises 13 residues. V lost 4 bases to trimming and J lost 4 bases, with 10 bases between them. Germline V gene lookup returns CDR1 KGHSH and CDR2 LQKENI. The CDR3 region is CASSRDSLYGYTF. The CDR3 nucleotides read TGTGCCAGCTCACGTGACTCTCTCTATGGCTACACCTTC.

This rearrangement joins TRBV3-1 (or the pseudogene TRBV3-2) to TRBJ2-7; possibly TRBD2 for D (5 bases). Germline CDR1 LGHDT, CDR2 YNNKEL (reference sequence). The CDR3 totals 15 residues. V shed 2 bases and J shed 6 bases, with 17 bases lying between them. The CDR3 bases are TGTGCCAGCAGCCAATTTCGGTCACTAGAGGCCGAGCAGTACTTC. This encodes CASSQFRSLEAEQYF.